The source of this TCR beta chain is a study of PD-1 blockade in classical Hodgkin lymphoma. Sequenced by immunoSEQ multiplex PCR; TCRdb stores in-frame clones only, minus some. Of 70,000 or so clones listed, approximately 93% were seen once; the top ten hold approximately 2.5%. The time point is: newly diagnosed, previously untreated cHL patient sample. The CDR3 is made up of 15 amino acids. Deletions cut 3 bases from V and 2 bases from J, with 13 bases between. CDR1 is MDHEN and CDR2 is SYDVKM in the germline V gene. The specimen was peripheral blood mononuclear cells (PBMCs). The V call is TRBV28, the J call TRBJ2-5; the D gene is possibly TRBD2 (5 bases). The clonotype originates from a human donor with classical Hodgkin lymphoma. CDR3 DNA sequence: TGTGCCAGCAGTTTGGATGGCGGGCAACAAGAGACCCAGTACTTC. This sequence encodes CASSLDGGQQETQYF. Full variable domain (outside the CDR3, taken from reference TRBV28 and TRBJ2-5): DVKVTQSSRYLVKRTGEKVFLECVQDMDHENMFWYRQDPGLGLRLIYFSYDVKMKEKGDIPEGYSVSREKKERFSLILESASTNQTSMYLCASSLDGGQQETQYFGPGTRLLVL.